The clone carrying this T cell receptor beta chain has a count of ten or more. This record belongs to a study of molecular identifiers for immune sequencing clone quantification. A CD8+CD4-CCR7+CD45RA+ gate was used to sort naive CD8 T cells. In preparing bulk TCR libraries, previously described methods and listed TCR primers were used. Each CDR3 protein is one row after TCRdb ran MiXCR on the PCR reads. The sample records 85,000 to 90,000 distinct CDR3 sequences, 20% to 30% being singletons. Sequencing was carried out using naive CD8+ T cells from blood, with Jurkat cell RNA spiked in. The subset: FACS-sorted CD8+CD4-CCR7+CD45RA+ naive T cells. The sequence was collected from a human donor in good health. Some libraries in this study had Jurkat cell RNA spiked in.

The CDR3 region has the DNA TGCGCCAGCAGCCAGGGCAGGGGGCTGGCTGAAGCTTTCTTT. Amino acids: CASSQGRGLAEAFF. The chain recombines TRBV4-3 with TRBJ1-1; 8 bases agree with TRBD1. V was pared by 3 bases and J by 6 bases, with 6 bases of the junction left unmatched. This CDR3 region has 14 residues. The germline gives CDR1 LGHNA, CDR2 YSLEER.